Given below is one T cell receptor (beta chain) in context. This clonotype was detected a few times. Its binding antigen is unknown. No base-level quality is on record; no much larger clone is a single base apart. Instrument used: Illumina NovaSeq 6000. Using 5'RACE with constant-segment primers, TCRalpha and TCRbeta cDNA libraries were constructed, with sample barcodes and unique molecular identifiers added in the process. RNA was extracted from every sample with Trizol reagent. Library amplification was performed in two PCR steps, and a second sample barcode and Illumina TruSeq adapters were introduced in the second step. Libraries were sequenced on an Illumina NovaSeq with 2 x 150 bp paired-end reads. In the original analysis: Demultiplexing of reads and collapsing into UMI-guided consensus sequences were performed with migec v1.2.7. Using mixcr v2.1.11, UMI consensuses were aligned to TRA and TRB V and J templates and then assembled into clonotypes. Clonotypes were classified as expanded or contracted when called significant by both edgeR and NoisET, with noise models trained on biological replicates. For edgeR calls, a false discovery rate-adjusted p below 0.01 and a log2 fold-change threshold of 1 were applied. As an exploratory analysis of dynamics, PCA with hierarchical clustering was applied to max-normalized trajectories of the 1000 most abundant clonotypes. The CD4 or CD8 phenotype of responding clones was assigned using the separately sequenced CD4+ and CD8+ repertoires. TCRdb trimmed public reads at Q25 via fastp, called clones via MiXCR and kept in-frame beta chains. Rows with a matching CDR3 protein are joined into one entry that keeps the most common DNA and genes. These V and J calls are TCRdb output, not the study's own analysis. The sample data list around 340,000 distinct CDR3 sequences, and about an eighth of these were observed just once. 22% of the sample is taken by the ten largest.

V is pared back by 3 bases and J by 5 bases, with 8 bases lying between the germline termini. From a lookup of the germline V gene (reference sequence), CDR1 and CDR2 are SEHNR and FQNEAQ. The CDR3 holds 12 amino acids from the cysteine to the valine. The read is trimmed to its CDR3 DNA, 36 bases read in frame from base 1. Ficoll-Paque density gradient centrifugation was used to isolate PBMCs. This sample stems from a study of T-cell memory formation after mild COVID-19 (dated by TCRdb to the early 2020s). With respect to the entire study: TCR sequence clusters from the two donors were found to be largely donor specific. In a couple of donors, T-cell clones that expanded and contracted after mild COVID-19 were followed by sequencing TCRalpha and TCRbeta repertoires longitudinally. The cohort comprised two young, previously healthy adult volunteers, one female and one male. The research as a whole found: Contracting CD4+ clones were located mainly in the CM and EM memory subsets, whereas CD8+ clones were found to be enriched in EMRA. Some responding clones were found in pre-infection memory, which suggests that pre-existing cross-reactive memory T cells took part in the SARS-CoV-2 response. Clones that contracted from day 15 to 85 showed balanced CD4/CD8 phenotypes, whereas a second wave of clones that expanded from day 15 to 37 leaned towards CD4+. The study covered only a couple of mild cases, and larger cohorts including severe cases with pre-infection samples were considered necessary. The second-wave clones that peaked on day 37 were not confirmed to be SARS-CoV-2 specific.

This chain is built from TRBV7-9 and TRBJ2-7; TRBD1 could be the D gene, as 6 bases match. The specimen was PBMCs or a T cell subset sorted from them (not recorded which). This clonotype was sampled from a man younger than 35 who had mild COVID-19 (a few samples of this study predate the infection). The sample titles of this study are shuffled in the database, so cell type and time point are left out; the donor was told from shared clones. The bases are TGTGCCAGCAGCTTTGGGGACAACGAGCAGTACGTC. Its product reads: CASSFGDNEQYV.